The clone carrying this TCR beta chain was observed many times. Sequencing used immunoSEQ multiplex PCR; TCRdb keeps in-frame clones, though not all of them. The sample has 40,000 to 55,000 clones, none seen only once; the top ten hold 2.2%. The sample is drawn from a study of T cells after posttransplantation cyclophosphamide. The V gene's germline CDR1 is MNHNS and CDR2 SASEGT. The CDR3 has 15 residues. The J segment lost 2 bases and the V segment lost 3 bases, leaving 5 bases of the junction unmatched. The V gene is TRBV6-1, the J gene TRBJ2-7; 9 nucleotides line up with TRBD1. This receptor was taken from a man aged 40-55 years in good health, CMV-negative, and a related stem cell transplant donor. Sequences were obtained from PBMCs. CDR3 in amino acids: CASSDRDRVTYEQYF. The CDR3 DNA sequence: TGTGCCAGCAGTGATCGGGACAGGGTCACCTACGAGCAGTACTTC.